Many counts were recorded for the clone carrying this T cell receptor (beta chain). The data originate from a study of neurological immune-mediated disorders. TCRdb recomputed calls from the 5' RACE reads with MiXCR, one row per CDR3 protein. Of tens of thousands of distinct CDR3 sequences listed, 3.5% to 4.5% are singletons. The CDR3 consists of 15 residues. Trimming shortened V by 6 bases and J by 7 bases, and 21 bases separated the two germline ends. This clonotype was obtained from a woman between 50 and 59 years old with multiple sclerosis. The chain recombines TRBV12-3 or TRBV12-4 with TRBJ2-5; tentatively, D is TRBD2 (6 bases). Material for sequencing was PBMCs. DNA of the CDR3: TGTGCCAGCAGCTCCCGGAACCCTAGGGGAGGGACCCAGTACTTC. Its protein product is CASSSRNPRGGTQYF.